The 14 T cell receptor beta chains given below trace back to one sample, sequenced in a study of CD8+CD57+ T cells in acquired aplastic anemia. It was genomic DNA that served as the template for profiling TCR beta VDJ and CDR3. TCRdb processed the reads anew with MiXCR; each CDR3 protein has one entry. This sample yields roughly 58,000 distinct CDR3 sequences, of which about 54% are seen a single time; about 2.5% belongs to the top ten. Sequencing was performed on sorted CD4+, CD8+, or CD8+CD57+ T cells (not recorded which) from PBMCs. Receptors originate from a human donor in good health, serving as a control.

This clonotype is categorized as medium-sized. This chain connects TRBV7-2 to TRBJ2-5, with D possibly being TRBD1 (5 bases). The CDR3 length is 14 residues. Between the trimmed V and J ends, which lost 1 base and 2 bases, there was a span of 8 bases. Germline V lookup: CDR1 SGHTA, CDR2 FQGNSA. This CDR3 reads CASSLDRWQETQYF. The CDR3 nucleotides read TGTGCCAGCAGCTTAGACAGGTGGCAAGAGACCCAGTACTTC.

This clonotype was observed a handful of times. A much larger clone lies a single base off, so this may be a read error. The chain carries TRBV6-5 and TRBJ2-1; no clear D gene. V lost 4 bases and J lost 12, with 16 bases in between. Germline V lookup: CDR1 MNHEY, CDR2 SVGAGI. CDR3 length: 13 residues. As DNA, the CDR3 is TGTGCCAGCAGTTGGGCGAACGCGGATGGGCAGTTCTTC. It yields the protein CASSWANADGQFF.

This clonotype has ten or more counts. The rearrangement uses TRBV11-1 and TRBJ1-1; D perhaps matches TRBD1 (6 bases). Per the germline V gene, CDR1 is SGHAT and CDR2 is FQDESV (reference sequence). CDR3 length: 14 residues. Trimming stripped 3 bases from V and 1 base from J, with 9 bases between. The CDR3 coding sequence is TGTGCCAGCAGCTTCCGGACAGCGAACACTGAAGCTTTCTTT. Its protein is CASSFRTANTEAFF.

There are many counts of this clonotype. The J gene is TRBJ1-2, the V gene TRBV12-5; 8 bases fit TRBD1. In germline, CDR1 is LGHNT, CDR2 FRNRAP. Germline trimming cut 5 bases from V and 4 bases from J; bases unmatched to any gene: 9. The CDR3 sequence is 15 residues long. The CDR3 here is CASGPTLTGGYGYTF. The CDR3 coding sequence is TGTGCTAGTGGTCCCACCTTAACAGGGGGCTATGGCTACACCTTC. Full variable domain (remainder filled in from reference TRBV12-5 and TRBJ1-2): DARVTQTPRHKVTEMGQEVTMRCQPILGHNTVFWYRQTMMQGLELLAYFRNRAPLDDSGMPKDRFSAEMPDATLATLKIQPSEPRDSAVYFCASGPTLTGGYGYTFGSGTRLTVV.

This chain links TRBV9 with TRBJ2-7; no clear D. Per the germline V gene, CDR1 is SGDLS and CDR2 is YYNGEE. This CDR3 is 13 amino acids long. The germline V and J ends were trimmed by 1 base and 3 bases, with 8 bases remaining between them. As DNA, the CDR3 is TGTGCCAGCAGCGTAACGCCCGACTACGAGCAGTACTTC. Its translation is CASSVTPDYEQYF.

This clonotype was counted many times. V usage is TRBV6-1 and J usage is TRBJ2-7; 14 bases line up with TRBD2. The CDR3 sequence is 16 residues long. Per the germline V gene, CDR1 is MNHNS and CDR2 is SASEGT. With V trimmed by 5 bases and J by 4 bases, 7 bases remained unmatched. CDR3 sequence: CASSQGLAGGLYEQYF. The CDR3 bases are TGTGCCAGCAGTCAAGGACTAGCGGGAGGTCTGTACGAGCAGTACTTC.

The chain is built from TRBV5-1 and TRBJ2-7; no definite D call. The CDR3 extends over 12 amino acids. The germline V and J ends were trimmed by 4 bases and 1 base, with 6 bases remaining between them. Germline V gene data show CDR1 as SGHRS and CDR2 as YFSETQ. CDR3 protein: CASSTESYEQYF. CDR3 sequence (DNA): TGCGCCAGCAGCACCGAATCCTACGAGCAGTACTTC.

The rearrangement joins TRBV24-1 to TRBJ2-3; 7 positions agree with TRBD1. Germline CDR1 reads KGHDR; CDR2 reads SFDVKD. V lost 0 bases to trimming and J lost 3 bases; unmatched junction nucleotides: 2. There are 15 residues in the CDR3. The CDR3 reads CATSDLSRGTDTQYF. The CDR3 nucleotides read TGTGCCACCAGTGATTTGAGCAGGGGGACAGATACGCAGTATTTT.

CDR3 in DNA: TGTGCCACCAGGACTAGCGGGTTAACAGATACGCAGTATTTT. It encodes CATRTSGLTDTQYF. The rearrangement joins TRBV24-1 to TRBJ2-3, with 10 bases that match TRBD2. The V gene end was trimmed by 7 bases and the J gene end by 3 bases; junction bases not matched to a gene: 3. CDR1 is KGHDR, CDR2 SFDVKD, per germline. This CDR3 has 14 amino acids.

This clonotype has at least ten counts. The rearrangement joins TRBV6-1 to TRBJ1-1, with a tentative D call TRBD1 (5 bases). CDR3 length equals 13 residues. The V gene's germline CDR1 is MNHNS and CDR2 SASEGT. Trimming took 4 bases from V and 4 from J, leaving 10 bases between them. This CDR3 is CASSGGDFTEAFF. In nucleotides, the CDR3 is TGTGCCAGCAGTGGAGGGGATTTCACTGAAGCTTTCTTT.

V is TRBV15 and J is TRBJ2-5, with D maybe TRBD2 (7 bases). V was trimmed by 1 base and J by 2 bases, leaving 11 bases between them. The CDR3 contains 15 residues. Germline V CDR1 and CDR2: LNHNV, YYDKDF (reference sequence). The CDR3 DNA reads as TGTGCCACCAGCAGAGGAGGGGGGGGGCAAGAGACCCAGTACTTC. Protein sequence: CATSRGGGGQETQYF.

The J gene is TRBJ1-1, the V gene TRBV19; TRBD1 matches 9 bases. V was pared by 3 bases and J by 3 bases, with 5 bases of the junction left unmatched. The CDR3 loop spans 15 amino acids. Germline lookup yields CDR1 LNHDA and CDR2 SQIVND (reference sequence). This chain's CDR3 is CASSIGGTGHTEAFF. CDR3 sequence (DNA): TGTGCCAGTAGTATCGGGGGGACAGGGCACACTGAAGCTTTCTTT.

Ten or more counts support this clonotype. V usage is TRBV7-4 and J usage is TRBJ1-4; D not resolved. V lost 2 bases, J lost 4 bases, and 11 bases lay in between. The germline V gene has CDR1 SGHVT and CDR2 SQSDAQ. This CDR3 comprises 15 residues. The chain's CDR3 is CASSLKRPNNEKLFF. CDR3 sequence (DNA): TGTGCCAGCAGCTTAAAAAGACCGAATAATGAAAAACTGTTTTTT. Full variable domain (missing parts from reference TRBV7-4 and TRBJ1-4): GAGVSQSPRYKVAKRGRDVALRCDSISGHVTLYWYRQTLGQGSEVLTYSQSDAQRDKSGRPSGRFSAERPERSVSTLKIQRTEQGDSAVYLCASSLKRPNNEKLFFGSGTQLSVL.

This clonotype was observed many times. The chain couples TRBV6-5 to TRBJ1-1; D unresolved. Germline CDR1 MNHEY, CDR2 SVGAGI. Between the trimmed V and J ends, which lost 4 bases and 8 bases, there was a span of 8 bases. This CDR3 comprises 11 residues. Here the CDR3 reads CASSFQSEAFF. The CDR3 bases are TGTGCCAGCAGTTTTCAGTCCGAAGCTTTCTTT.